This TCR beta chain originates from a study of Ad26.COV2.S vaccination and SARS-CoV-2 variants. At the level of the study: Ad26.COV2.S arm of COV1001 included the donor.

The germline gives CDR1 SGHTA, CDR2 FQGNSA. The CDR3 is 17 residues long. Trimming stripped 4 bases from V and 1 base from J, with 17 bases between. Findings and limits, study-wide: Vaccinees reportedly had broad spike-specific CD8+ and CD4+ T cell responses. Breadth measured for non-spike TCRs was similar across vaccine and placebo recipients.

Treatment defined: about 20 received Ad26.COV2.S at low or high dose, single or two shots; roughly five received placebo; per-sample allocation not given. At day 63 after the first vaccine or placebo injection, samples were drawn. Donation came from an adult in Boston who was aged 18-55 years. With regard to this clone: Its antigen is not known.

Sequencing used immunoSEQ multiplex PCR; TCRdb keeps in-frame clones, though not all of them. The sample yields hundreds of thousands of clones, about 88% seen once. Sample: peripheral blood, taken in a trial of Ad26.COV2.S vaccine versus placebo. V gene TRBV7-2 combines with J gene TRBJ2-4; TRBD1 might be the D (6 bases). This clonotype originated in a person between 18 and 60 years old who received the Ad26.COV2.S COVID-19 vaccine or a placebo. The CDR3 bases are TGTGCCAGCAGCTATAGTTACAGGGTTTCGGCCAAAAACATTCAGTACTTC. Translating gives CASSYSYRVSAKNIQYF.